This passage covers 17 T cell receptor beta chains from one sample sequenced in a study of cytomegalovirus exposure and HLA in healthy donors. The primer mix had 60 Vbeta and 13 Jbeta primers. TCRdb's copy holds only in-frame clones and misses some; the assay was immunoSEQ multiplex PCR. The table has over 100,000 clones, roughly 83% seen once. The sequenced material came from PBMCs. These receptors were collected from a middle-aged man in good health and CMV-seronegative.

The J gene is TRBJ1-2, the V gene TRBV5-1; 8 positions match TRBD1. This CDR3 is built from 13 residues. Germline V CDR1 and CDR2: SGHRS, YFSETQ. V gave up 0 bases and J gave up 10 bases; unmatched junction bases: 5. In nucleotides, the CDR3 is TGCGCCAGCAGCTTGGCGGGACAGGAATCCTACACCTTC. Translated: CASSLAGQESYTF.

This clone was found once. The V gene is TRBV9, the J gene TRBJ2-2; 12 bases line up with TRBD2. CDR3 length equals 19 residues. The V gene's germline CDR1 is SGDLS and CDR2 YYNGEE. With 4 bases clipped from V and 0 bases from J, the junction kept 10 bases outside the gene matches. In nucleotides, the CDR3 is TGTGCCAGCAGCCCTACCTCGACTAGCGGGGGATCGAACACCGGGGAGCTGTTTTTT. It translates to CASSPTSTSGGSNTGELFF. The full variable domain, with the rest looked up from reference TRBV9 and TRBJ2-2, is DSGVTQTPKHLITATGQRVTLRCSPRSGDLSVYWYQQSLDQGLQFLIQYYNGEERAKGNILERFSAQQFPDLHSELNLSSLELGDSALYFCASSPTSTSGGSNTGELFFGEGSRLTVL.

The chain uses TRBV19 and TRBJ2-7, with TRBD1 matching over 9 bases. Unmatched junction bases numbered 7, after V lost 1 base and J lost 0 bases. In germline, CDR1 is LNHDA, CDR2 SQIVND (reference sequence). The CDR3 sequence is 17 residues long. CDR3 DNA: TGTGCCAGTAGTATAGTGGCCGGGACAGGGAGCTCCTACGAGCAGTACTTC. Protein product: CASSIVAGTGSSYEQYF.

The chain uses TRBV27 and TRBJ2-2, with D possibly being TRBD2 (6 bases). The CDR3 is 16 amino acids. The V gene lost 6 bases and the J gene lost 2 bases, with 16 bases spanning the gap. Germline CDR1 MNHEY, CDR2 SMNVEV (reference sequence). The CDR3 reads CASREWDFINTGELFF. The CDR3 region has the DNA TGTGCCAGCAGGGAGTGGGACTTCATAAACACCGGGGAGCTGTTTTTT.

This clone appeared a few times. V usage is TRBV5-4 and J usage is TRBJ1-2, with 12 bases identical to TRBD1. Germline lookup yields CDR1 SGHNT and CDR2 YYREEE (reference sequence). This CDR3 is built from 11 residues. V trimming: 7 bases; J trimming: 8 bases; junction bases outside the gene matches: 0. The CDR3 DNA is TGTGCCAGCGGGACAGGGGGCGGCTACACCTTC. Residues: CASGTGGGYTF.

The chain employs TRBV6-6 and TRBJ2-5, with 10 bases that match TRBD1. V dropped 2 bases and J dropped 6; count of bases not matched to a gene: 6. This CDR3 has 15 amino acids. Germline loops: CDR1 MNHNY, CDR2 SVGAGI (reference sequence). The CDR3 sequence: CASSYRGQGIQTQYF. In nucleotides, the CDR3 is TGTGCCAGCAGTTACCGGGGACAGGGGATACAGACCCAGTACTTC.

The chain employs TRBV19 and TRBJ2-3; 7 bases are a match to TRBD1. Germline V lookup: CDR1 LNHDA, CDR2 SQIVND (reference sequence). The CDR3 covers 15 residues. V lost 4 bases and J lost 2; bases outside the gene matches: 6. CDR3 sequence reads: CASSTDREITDTQYF. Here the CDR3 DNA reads TGTGCCAGTAGTACCGACAGGGAGATCACAGATACGCAGTATTTT.

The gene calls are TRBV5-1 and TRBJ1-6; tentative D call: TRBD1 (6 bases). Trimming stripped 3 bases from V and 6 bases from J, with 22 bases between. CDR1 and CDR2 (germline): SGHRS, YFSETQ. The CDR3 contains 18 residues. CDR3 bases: TGCGCCAGCAGCTGGGATGTACAGGGTGCGGCTTTTAATTCACCCCTCCACTTT. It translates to CASSWDVQGAAFNSPLHF.

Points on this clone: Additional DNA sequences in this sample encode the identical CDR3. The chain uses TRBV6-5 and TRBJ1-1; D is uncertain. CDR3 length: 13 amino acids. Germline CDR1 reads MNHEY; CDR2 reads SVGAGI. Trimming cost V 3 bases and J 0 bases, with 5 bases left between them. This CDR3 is CASSYRVNTEAFF. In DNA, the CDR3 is TGTGCCAGCAGTTATCGGGTGAACACTGAAGCTTTCTTT.

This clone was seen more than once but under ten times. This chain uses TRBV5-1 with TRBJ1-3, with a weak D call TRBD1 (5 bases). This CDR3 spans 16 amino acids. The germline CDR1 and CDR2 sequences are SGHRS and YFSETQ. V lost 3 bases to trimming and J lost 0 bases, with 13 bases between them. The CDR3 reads CASSYQGRGSGNTIYF. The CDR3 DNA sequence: TGCGCCAGCAGCTATCAGGGTAGGGGCTCTGGAAACACCATATATTTT.

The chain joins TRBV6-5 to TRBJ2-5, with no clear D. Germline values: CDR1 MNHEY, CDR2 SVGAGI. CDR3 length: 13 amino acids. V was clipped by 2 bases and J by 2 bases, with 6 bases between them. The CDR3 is CASSYEPQETQYF. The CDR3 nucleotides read TGTGCCAGCAGTTACGAGCCGCAAGAGACCCAGTACTTC.

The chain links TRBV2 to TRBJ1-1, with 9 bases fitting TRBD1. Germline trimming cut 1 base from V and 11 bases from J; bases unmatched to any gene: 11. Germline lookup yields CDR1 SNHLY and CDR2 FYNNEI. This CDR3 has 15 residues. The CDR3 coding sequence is TGTGCCAGCAGTGAAGGTGGAACAGGGGGCGTTAAGGCTTTCTTT. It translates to CASSEGGTGGVKAFF.

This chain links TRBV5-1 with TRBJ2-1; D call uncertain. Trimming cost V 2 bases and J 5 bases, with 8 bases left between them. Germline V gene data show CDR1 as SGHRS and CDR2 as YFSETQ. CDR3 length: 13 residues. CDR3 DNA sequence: TGCGCCAGCAGCTTATTAGTTGACAATGAGCAGTTCTTC. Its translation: CASSLLVDNEQFF.

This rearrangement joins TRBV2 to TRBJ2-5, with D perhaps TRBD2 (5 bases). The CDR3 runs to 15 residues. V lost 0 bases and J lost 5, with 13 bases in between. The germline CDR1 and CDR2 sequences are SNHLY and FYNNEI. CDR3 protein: CASSEAPRRRETQYF. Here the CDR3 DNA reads TGTGCCAGCAGTGAAGCGCCCCGACGGAGGGAGACCCAGTACTTC.

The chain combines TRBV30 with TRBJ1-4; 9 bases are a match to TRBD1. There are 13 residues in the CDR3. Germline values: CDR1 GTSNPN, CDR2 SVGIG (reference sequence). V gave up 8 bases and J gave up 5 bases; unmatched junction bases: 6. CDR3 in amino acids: CAVRDRVNEKLFF. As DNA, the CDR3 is TGTGCCGTCAGGGACAGGGTAAATGAAAAACTGTTTTTT.

Here the CDR3 reads CASNRQGASTEAFF. The CDR3 DNA sequence: TGTGCCAGCAACAGACAGGGAGCGAGCACTGAAGCTTTCTTT. The chain links TRBV6-5 to TRBJ1-1, with TRBD1 matching 7 bases. This CDR3 is 14 amino acids long. CDR1 and CDR2 from the germline V gene are MNHEY and SVGAGI. V was pared by 7 bases and J by 4 bases, with 9 bases of the junction left unmatched.

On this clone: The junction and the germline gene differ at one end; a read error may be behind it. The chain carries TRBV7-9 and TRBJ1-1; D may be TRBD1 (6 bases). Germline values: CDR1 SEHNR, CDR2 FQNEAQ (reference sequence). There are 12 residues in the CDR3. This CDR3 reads CSSDTSTGKAFF. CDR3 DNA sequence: TGTTCCAGCGACACCTCGACAGGCAAAGCTTTCTTT.